The clone carrying this T cell receptor (beta chain) was detected many times. Antigen unknown. The CDR3 consists of 14 residues. Trimming pared 5 bases from V and 3 bases from J, leaving 11 bases between. Germline assignment: CDR1 MDHEN and CDR2 SYDVKM. The data are from a study of CD8 T cells in ankylosing spondylitis. Study results and caveats: Within ankylosing spondylitis blood, a TCR beta motif made up of eight or nine highly homologous variants appeared to be characteristic.

With molecular barcodes, quantitative 5'-RACE was used to make the TCR beta libraries. TCRdb re-analysed the 5' RACE reads in MiXCR, keeping a single row per CDR3 protein. The sample yields more than 400,000 distinct CDR3 sequences, under 5.5% seen once. The sequencing input was blood, either unsorted or a sorted T cell fraction (not recorded which). J is TRBJ1-5 and V is TRBV28; possibly TRBD1 for D (6 bases). This sequence was found in a male donor with ankylosing spondylitis. In nucleotides, the CDR3 is TGTGCCAGCAGTGCCACAGGGCCCAATCAGCCCCAGCATTTT. Translating it yields CASSATGPNQPQHF.